The clone carrying this T cell receptor beta chain was counted once. V lost 3 bases and J lost 5, with 22 bases in between. CDR3 length: 17 residues. The germline CDR1 and CDR2 sequences are MDHEN and SYDVKM. The data stem from a study of radiotherapy plus CTLA-4 blockade in lung cancer. Some clones are missing from TCRdb's copy, which holds only in-frame ones; the method was immunoSEQ multiplex PCR. The sample holds some 73,000 clones, less than 85% seen once. Sequenced material: peripheral blood, taken from a patient treated with radiotherapy plus ipilimumab. The TCR comes from a human donor with non-small cell lung cancer who had stable disease on radiotherapy plus ipilimumab. The rearrangement uses TRBV28 and TRBJ1-1, with D tentatively TRBD1 (5 bases). In nucleotides, the CDR3 is TGTGCCAGCAGTTTCCGGGGTTCCTGGACACGGAGAACTGAAGCTTTCTTT. This translates into CASSFRGSWTRRTEAFF.